This is a list of T cell receptor beta chains from one sample in a study of long-term antiretroviral therapy in people with HIV. Here immunoSEQ multiplex PCR was the method, and the copy in TCRdb shows in-frame clones only, minus some. The table has tens of thousands of clones, about 83% seen once. This specimen consisted of unsorted PBMCs, obtained 0.4 years after starting antiretroviral therapy. All receptors come from a man between 18 and 35 years old with HIV. CDR3s include the opening cysteine and the closing phenylalanine or tryptophan. Each record gives: clone size, CDR3 length, J gene, V gene, D gene, CDR3 protein, CDR3 DNA. A D gene is named only where the DNA matches it firmly. Clone size is stated in some rows and not others, as once, few, many or a class when expanded.

. 15 TRBJ2-3 TRBV28 TRBD1 CASSSRQGATDTQYF TGTGCCAGCAGTTCCCGACAGGGGGCAACAGATACGCAGTATTTT
. 16 TRBJ2-5 TRBV6-5 TRBD2 CASSYSRTGGGETQYF TGTGCCAGCAGTTACTCGAGAACGGGGGGAGGGGAGACCCAGTACTTC
. 16 TRBJ1-4 TRBV6-1 . CASSGGSTVVGEKLFF TGTGCCAGCAGTGGAGGATCGACAGTCGTAGGGGAAAAACTGTTTTTT
few 17 TRBJ2-3 TRBV19 . CATQGGGLRYSTDTQYF TGTGCCACCCAAGGAGGGGGACTCCGGTATAGCACAGATACGCAGTATTTT
. 13 TRBJ1-2 TRBV5-6 . CASSLAKGHGYTF TGTGCCAGCAGCTTGGCCAAGGGGCATGGCTACACCTTC
. 18 TRBJ1-3 TRBV5-5 . CASSLADTGRGTGNTIYF TGTGCCAGCAGCTTGGCGGACACCGGCCGGGGCACTGGAAACACCATATATTTT
. 18 TRBJ2-2 TRBV13 TRBD2 CASSSPGTSGRVAGELFF TGTGCCAGCAGCTCTCCCGGGACTAGCGGGAGAGTAGCCGGGGAGCTGTTTTTT
. 15 TRBJ1-4 TRBV5-4 TRBD1 CASSLGQGGFEKLFF TGTGCCAGCAGCTTGGGACAGGGAGGATTTGAAAAACTGTTTTTT
. 13 TRBJ2-1 TRBV14 . CASRPRGYNEQFF TGTGCCAGCAGGCCAAGGGGGTACAATGAGCAGTTCTTC
. 13 TRBJ1-2 TRBV7-9 TRBD1 CASRRRDSDGYTF TGTGCCAGCAGGCGCCGGGACAGCGACGGCTACACCTTC
. 14 TRBJ2-4 TRBV19 TRBD1 CASLQGGAKNIQYF TGTGCCAGCCTACAGGGGGGAGCCAAAAACATTCAGTACTTC
. 15 TRBJ2-7 TRBV7-9 TRBD2 CASSLTAGGPREQYF TGTGCCAGCAGCTTAACGGCGGGAGGGCCCCGCGAGCAGTACTTC
. 13 TRBJ1-1 TRBV7-9 . CASSSGALTEAFF TGTGCCAGCAGCTCGGGGGCGCTCACTGAAGCTTTCTTT
. 14 TRBJ1-1 TRBV27 . CASSFNGLNTEAFF TGTGCCAGCAGTTTCAACGGACTGAACACTGAAGCTTTCTTT
. 14 TRBJ2-7 TRBV4-1 . CASSPQGNSYEQYF TGCGCCAGCAGCCCGCAGGGGAACTCCTACGAGCAGTACTTC
once 14 TRBJ2-7 TRBV28 . CASSLGQVNNEQYF TGTGCCAGCAGTTTAGGGCAAGTGAATAACGAGCAGTACTTC
. 13 TRBJ2-7 TRBV9 . CASSVEPDYEQYF TGTGCCAGCAGCGTAGAACCGGACTACGAGCAGTACTTC
. 14 TRBJ2-7 TRBV7-6 . CASSLGVDNYEQYF TGTGCCAGCAGCTTAGGGGTAGACAACTACGAGCAGTACTTC
. 15 TRBJ1-2 TRBV6-5 . CASSSESRATYGYTF TGTGCCAGCAGTTCCGAGTCCAGGGCAACGTATGGCTACACCTTC
medium-sized 15 TRBJ2-5 TRBV19 TRBD2 CASRPGLAGMETQYF TGTGCCAGTAGACCCGGACTAGCGGGAATGGAGACCCAGTACTTC
. 17 TRBJ2-1 TRBV7-2 TRBD2 CASSLGVLAVTYNEQFF TGTGCCAGCAGCTTAGGGGTACTAGCGGTGACCTACAATGAGCAGTTCTTC
. 17 TRBJ1-3 TRBV27 . CASSLGAGALGGNTIYF TGTGCCAGCAGTTTAGGGGCAGGGGCCTTGGGAGGAAACACCATATATTTT
. 18 TRBJ1-5 TRBV28 TRBD1 CASSFNGQGASSNQPQHF TGTGCCAGCAGTTTTAATGGACAGGGGGCCTCGAGCAATCAGCCCCAGCATTTT
. 13 TRBJ2-5 TRBV5-1 . CASSLDVKETQYF TGCGCCAGCAGCTTGGATGTTAAGGAGACCCAGTACTTC
. 14 TRBJ1-2 TRBV7-8 TRBD1 CASSLAQGARGYTF TGTGCCAGCAGCTTAGCGCAGGGGGCACGGGGCTACACCTTC
. 14 TRBJ2-7 TRBV5-6 . CASSLGAGSYEQYF TGTGCCAGCAGCTTGGGGGCAGGATCCTACGAGCAGTACTTC
. 21 TRBJ2-3 TRBV9 . CASSVATVDKGWASSTDTQYF TGTGCCAGCAGCGTAGCTACGGTGGACAAGGGATGGGCCTCTAGCACAGATACGCAGTATTTT
. 12 TRBJ2-7 TRBV28 . CASSFSRDEQYF TGTGCCAGCAGTTTCAGTAGGGACGAGCAGTACTTC
few 14 TRBJ2-7 TRBV7-9 . CASSLVGASYEQYF TGTGCCAGCAGCTTAGTTGGAGCTTCCTACGAGCAGTACTTC
. 12 TRBJ1-5 TRBV4-3 . CASSGWGGPQHF TGCGCCAGCAGCGGCTGGGGAGGGCCCCAGCATTTT
. 13 TRBJ2-1 TRBV9 TRBD2 CASSGAGNNEQFF TGTGCCAGCAGCGGAGCGGGAAACAATGAGCAGTTCTTC
once 17 TRBJ2-1 TRBV15 . CATSAGTLFGGYNEQFF TGTGCCACCAGCGCCGGGACCCTCTTCGGCGGGTACAATGAGCAGTTCTTC
. 17 TRBJ1-1 TRBV5-1 TRBD1 CASSYPGQGAANTEAFF TGCGCCAGCAGCTACCCGGGACAGGGGGCAGCGAACACTGAAGCTTTCTTT
. 15 TRBJ2-1 TRBV5-1 . CASSQTSRMAYEQFF TGCGCCAGCAGCCAGACTAGTAGAATGGCGTATGAGCAGTTCTTC
few 14 TRBJ1-1 TRBV5-1 . CASSLAPGGAGAFF TGCGCCAGCAGCTTGGCCCCGGGGGGCGCGGGAGCTTTCTTT
. 15 TRBJ1-1 TRBV13 . CASSQLREGITEAFF TGTGCCAGCAGCCAGCTCAGGGAAGGGATCACTGAAGCTTTCTTT
. 15 TRBJ2-7 TRBV5-1 TRBD1 CASSPGTGGSYEQYF TGCGCCAGCAGCCCTGGGACAGGGGGCAGCTACGAGCAGTACTTC
. 16 TRBJ1-4 TRBV12-5 . CASGSHPRETNEKLFF TGTGCTAGTGGTTCCCACCCCCGGGAAACTAATGAAAAACTGTTTTTT
. 14 TRBJ2-2 TRBV9 TRBD1 CASSVGGQAGELFF TGTGCCAGCAGCGTAGGCGGACAGGCCGGGGAGCTGTTTTTT
. 14 TRBJ1-5 TRBV6-1 TRBD1 CASSDGTDFQPQHF TGTGCCAGCAGTGACGGGACAGACTTCCAGCCCCAGCATTTT
. 13 TRBJ2-7 TRBV9 . CASSPRTGYEQYF TGTGCCAGCAGCCCTCGGACGGGCTACGAGCAGTACTTC
few 14 TRBJ2-7 TRBV10-1 . CASSPGIASYEQYF TGCGCCAGCAGCCCCGGGATTGCATCCTACGAGCAGTACTTC
. 14 TRBJ1-1 TRBV5-1 TRBD1 CASRPTGGNTEAFF TGCGCCAGCCGCCCGACAGGGGGGAACACTGAAGCTTTCTTT
. 16 TRBJ2-7 TRBV7-9 . CASSTSVGLLSYEQYF TGTGCCAGCAGCACCTCTGTGGGACTGCTCTCCTACGAGCAGTACTTC